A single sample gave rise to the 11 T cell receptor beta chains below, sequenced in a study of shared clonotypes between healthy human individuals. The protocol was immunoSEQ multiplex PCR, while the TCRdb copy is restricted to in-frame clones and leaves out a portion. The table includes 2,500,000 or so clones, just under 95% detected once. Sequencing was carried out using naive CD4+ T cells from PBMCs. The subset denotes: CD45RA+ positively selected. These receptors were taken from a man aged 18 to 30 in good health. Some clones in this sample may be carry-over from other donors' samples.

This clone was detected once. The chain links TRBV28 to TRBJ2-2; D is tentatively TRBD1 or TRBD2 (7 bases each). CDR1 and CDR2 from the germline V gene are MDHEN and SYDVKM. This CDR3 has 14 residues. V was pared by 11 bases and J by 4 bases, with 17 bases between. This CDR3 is CAGQGGTGTGELFF. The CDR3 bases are TGTGCCGGGCAGGGGGGGACGGGCACCGGGGAGCTGTTTTTT.

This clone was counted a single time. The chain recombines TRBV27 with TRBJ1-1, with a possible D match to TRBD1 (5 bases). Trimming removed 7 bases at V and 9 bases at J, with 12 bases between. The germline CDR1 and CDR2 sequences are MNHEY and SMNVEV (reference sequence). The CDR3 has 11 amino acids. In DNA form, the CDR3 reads TGTGCCAGCACAGGACACCTTCAAGCTTTCTTT. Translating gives CASTGHLQAFF.

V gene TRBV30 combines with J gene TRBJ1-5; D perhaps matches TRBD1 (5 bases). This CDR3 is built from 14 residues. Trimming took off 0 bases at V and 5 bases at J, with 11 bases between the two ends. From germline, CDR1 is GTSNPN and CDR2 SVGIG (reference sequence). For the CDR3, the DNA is TGTGCCTGGAGTGTAGGGGCAGTCGATCAGCCCCAGCATTTT. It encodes CAWSVGAVDQPQHF.

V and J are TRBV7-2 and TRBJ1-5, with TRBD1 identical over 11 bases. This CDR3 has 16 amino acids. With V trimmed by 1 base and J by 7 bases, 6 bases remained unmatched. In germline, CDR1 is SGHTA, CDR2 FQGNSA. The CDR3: CASSLGTGGGGQPQHF. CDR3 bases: TGTGCCAGCAGCTTAGGGACAGGGGGCGGGGGACAGCCCCAGCATTTT.

CDR3 nucleotide sequence: TGTGCCAGCGCCTCCTCCGGGCAGGGGGCTGGGGACGAGCAGTACTTC. Its protein product is CASASSGQGAGDEQYF. The rearrangement uses TRBV28 and TRBJ2-7, with 8 nucleotides matching TRBD1. V gave up 8 bases and J gave up 5 bases; unmatched junction bases: 17. The CDR3 covers 16 residues. CDR1 is MDHEN, CDR2 SYDVKM, per germline. Filled out from reference TRBV28 and TRBJ2-7, the complete variable domain reads DVKVTQSSRYLVKRTGEKVFLECVQDMDHENMFWYRQDPGLGLRLIYFSYDVKMKEKGDIPEGYSVSREKKERFSLILESASTNQTSMYLCASASSGQGAGDEQYFGPGTRLTVT.

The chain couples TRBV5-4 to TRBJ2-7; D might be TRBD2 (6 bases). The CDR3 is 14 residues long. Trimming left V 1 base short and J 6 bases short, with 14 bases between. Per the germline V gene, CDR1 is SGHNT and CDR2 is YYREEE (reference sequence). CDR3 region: CASSLPGTQGEQYF. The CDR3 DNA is TGTGCCAGCAGCTTGCCAGGGACTCAGGGCGAGCAGTACTTC.

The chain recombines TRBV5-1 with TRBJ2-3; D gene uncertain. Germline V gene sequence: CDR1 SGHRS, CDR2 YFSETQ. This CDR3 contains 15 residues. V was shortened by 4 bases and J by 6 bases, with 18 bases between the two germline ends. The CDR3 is CASSGAFATLDTQYF. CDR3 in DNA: TGCGCCAGCAGCGGTGCCTTCGCCACCCTGGATACGCAGTATTTT.

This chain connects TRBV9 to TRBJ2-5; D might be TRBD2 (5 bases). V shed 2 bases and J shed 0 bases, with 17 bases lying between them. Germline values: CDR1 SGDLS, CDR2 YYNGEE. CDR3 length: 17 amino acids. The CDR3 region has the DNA TGTGCCAGCAGCGTGGGCCCGAGTGGAGGTTACCAAGAGACCCAGTACTTC. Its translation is CASSVGPSGGYQETQYF.

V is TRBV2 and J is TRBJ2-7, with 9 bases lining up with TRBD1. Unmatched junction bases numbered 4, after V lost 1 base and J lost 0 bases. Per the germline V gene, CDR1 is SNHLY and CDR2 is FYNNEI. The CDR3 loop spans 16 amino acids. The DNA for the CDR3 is TGTGCCAGCAGTGAAGGGTGGGACAGGGCCTCCTACGAGCAGTACTTC. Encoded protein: CASSEGWDRASYEQYF.

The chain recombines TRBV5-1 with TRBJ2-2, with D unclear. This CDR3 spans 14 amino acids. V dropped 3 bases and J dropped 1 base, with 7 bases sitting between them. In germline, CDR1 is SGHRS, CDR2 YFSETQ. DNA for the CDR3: TGCGCCAGCAGCTGGACCCAGAACACCGGGGAGCTGTTTTTT. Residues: CASSWTQNTGELFF.

CDR3: CASRGSGRRRDTQYF. CDR3 bases: TGTGCCAGTAGGGGTAGCGGGAGACGTAGAGATACGCAGTATTTT. J is TRBJ2-3 and V is TRBV19; 9 nucleotides align to TRBD2. The J segment lost 5 bases and the V segment lost 6 bases, leaving 9 bases of the junction unmatched. CDR3 length: 15 amino acids. Looked up from germline, CDR1 is LNHDA and CDR2 is SQIVND (reference sequence).